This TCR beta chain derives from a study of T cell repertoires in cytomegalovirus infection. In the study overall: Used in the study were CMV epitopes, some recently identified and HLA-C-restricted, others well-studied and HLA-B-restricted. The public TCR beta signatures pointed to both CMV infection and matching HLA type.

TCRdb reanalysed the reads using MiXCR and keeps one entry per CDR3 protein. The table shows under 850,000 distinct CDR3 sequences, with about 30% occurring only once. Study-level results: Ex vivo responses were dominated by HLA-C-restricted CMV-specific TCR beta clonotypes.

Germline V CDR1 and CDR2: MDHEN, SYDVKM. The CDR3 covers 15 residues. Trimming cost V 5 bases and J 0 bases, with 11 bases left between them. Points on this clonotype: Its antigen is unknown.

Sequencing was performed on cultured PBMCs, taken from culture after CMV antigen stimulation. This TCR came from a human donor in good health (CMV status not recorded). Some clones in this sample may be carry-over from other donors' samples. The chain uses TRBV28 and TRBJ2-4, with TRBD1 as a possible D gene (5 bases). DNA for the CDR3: TGTGCCAGCAGTCCTAGGACAATAGCCAAAAACATTCAGTACTTC. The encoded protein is CASSPRTIAKNIQYF.